Shown below are 32 T cell receptor beta chains from a single sample sequenced in a study of cytomegalovirus exposure and HLA in healthy donors (dated by TCRdb to the late 2010s). Preparation of the library involved the immunoSEQ multiplex PCR assay. The multiplex PCR relied on a mix of 60 forward primers for TCR Vbeta segments and 13 reverse primers for TCR Jbeta segments. Entries here come from immuneACCESS through TCRdb and include only in-frame sequences with V and J called. Some clones fail to appear in such tables; in the studies checked, an unresolved V gene covers under half of the shortfall, and the cause of the remainder is unknown. This sample is represented by 150,000 to 200,000 clones; roughly four fifths of them were singletons. Approximately 0.092% of the sample comes from the top ten. Sequences were obtained from PBMCs. The source is a boy between 2 and 10 years old in good health and CMV-seronegative.

Written as DNA, the CDR3 is TGTGCCATCAGGGGGAGTTCTAACTATGGCTACACCTTC. This gives the protein CAIRGSSNYGYTF. The chain combines TRBV10-3 with TRBJ1-2, with no clear D. The CDR3 covers 13 residues. CDR1 and CDR2 (germline): ENHRY, SYGVKD. The V gene lost 6 bases and the J gene lost 0 bases, with 8 bases spanning the gap.

This CDR3 reads CASSVEAGGSNEQFF. The CDR3 DNA reads TGTGCCAGCAGCGTAGAGGCGGGGGGGAGTAATGAGCAGTTCTTC. The chain recombines TRBV9 with TRBJ2-1; 9 nucleotides match TRBD2. Germline lookup yields CDR1 SGDLS and CDR2 YYNGEE. V dropped 0 bases and J dropped 7; count of bases not matched to a gene: 5. CDR3 size: 15 residues.

The gene calls are TRBV9 and TRBJ2-4; 11 bases align to TRBD2. From germline, CDR1 is SGDLS and CDR2 YYNGEE. Trimming took 7 bases from V and 7 from J; bases not matched to a gene: 13. The CDR3 is 16 amino acids. The CDR3 nucleotides are TGTGCCAGCGCCCGTAGCGGGGGGGCCGTATTGAACATTCAGTACTTC. Translation: CASARSGGAVLNIQYF.

This clone came up a few times. CDR3: CASSYSGSPSYEQYF. In DNA, the CDR3 is TGTGCCAGCAGTTACTCCGGGTCTCCCTCCTACGAGCAGTACTTC. This rearrangement joins TRBV6-5 to TRBJ2-7, with D unresolved. The CDR3 covers 15 residues. V was shortened by 0 bases and J by 0 bases, with 9 bases between the two germline ends. Germline CDR1 reads MNHEY; CDR2 reads SVGAGI.

The sample holds one count of this clone. This rearrangement joins TRBV5-1 to TRBJ2-2, with unresolved D. Germline loops: CDR1 SGHRS, CDR2 YFSETQ. V lost 5 bases, J lost 1 base, and 9 bases lay in between. The CDR3 is made up of 14 amino acids. The CDR3 sequence: CASRRLLNTGELFF. For the CDR3, the DNA is TGCGCCAGCAGGCGGCTATTGAACACCGGGGAGCTGTTTTTT.

The rearrangement links TRBV4-1 to TRBJ1-3; D not resolved. Trimming left V 0 bases short and J 4 bases short, with 16 bases between. CDR3 length equals 17 residues. CDR1 is MGHRA, CDR2 YSYEKL, per germline. CDR3 loop: CASSQESTLITGNTIYF. DNA for the CDR3: TGCGCCAGCAGCCAAGAGTCTACCCTTATTACGGGAAACACCATATATTTT.

The chain couples TRBV25-1 to TRBJ2-7; unclear D gene. The CDR3 is 12 residues long. Per germline, CDR1 MGHDK and CDR2 SYGVNS. V was trimmed by 3 bases and J by 2 bases, leaving 5 bases between them. The DNA for the CDR3 is TGTGCCAGCAGTGACAGAACCTACGAGCAGTACTTC. Translation: CASSDRTYEQYF.

The chain uses TRBV7-9 and TRBJ2-1, with D perhaps matching TRBD1 (5 bases). The CDR3 spans 13 residues. Trimming removed 5 bases at V and 6 bases at J, with 11 bases between. Per germline, CDR1 SEHNR and CDR2 FQNEAQ (reference sequence). DNA for the CDR3: TGTGCCAGCAGCCCGAAAGGGGTCAATGAGCAGTTCTTC. Amino acids: CASSPKGVNEQFF.

The CDR3 DNA follows: TGTGCCAGCTCCCCAGACGATACTAGCGGGGGGACCCACGAGCAGTACTTC. Its protein is CASSPDDTSGGTHEQYF. The chain has TRBV18 and TRBJ2-7; 12 bases are shared with TRBD2. The CDR3 has 17 amino acids. Germline CDR1 is KGHSH and CDR2 is LQKENI. With 6 bases clipped from V and 5 bases from J, the junction kept 14 bases outside the gene matches.

The chain combines TRBV7-9 with TRBJ2-2; 8 bases map to TRBD2. The trim removed 6 bases at V and 4 bases at J, leaving 7 bases unmatched. This CDR3 has 15 amino acids. Germline V gives CDR1 SEHNR, CDR2 FQNEAQ (reference sequence). CDR3 sequence: CASRRPAGGTGELFF. CDR3 DNA: TGTGCCAGCAGACGACCGGCGGGAGGCACCGGGGAGCTGTTTTTT.

The V gene is TRBV27, the J gene TRBJ2-7; 7 nucleotides match TRBD1. The CDR3 covers 14 residues. J was trimmed by 3 bases and V by 3 bases; bases with no gene match: 5. Germline V lookup: CDR1 MNHEY, CDR2 SMNVEV (reference sequence). As DNA, the CDR3 is TGTGCCAGCAGTTTCGCAGGGGGTCTCTACGAGCAGTACTTC. Protein product: CASSFAGGLYEQYF.

The chain joins TRBV11-2 to TRBJ1-2; TRBD1 is a possible D gene (5 bases). This CDR3 spans 15 amino acids. CDR1 is SGHAT, CDR2 FQNNGV, per germline. V was shortened by 1 base and J by 6 bases, with 15 bases between the two germline ends. Here the CDR3 reads CASSLVVPGVDGYTF. The CDR3 DNA reads as TGTGCCAGCAGCTTAGTAGTTCCGGGGGTAGATGGCTACACCTTC.

The rearrangement uses TRBV4-1 and TRBJ2-1; a possible D gene is TRBD2 (6 bases). Trimming removed 6 bases at V and 3 bases at J, with 21 bases between. The germline V gene encodes CDR1 MGHRA and CDR2 YSYEKL. The CDR3 is 17 residues long. The CDR3 sequence is CASRRTGLESLYNEQFF. The DNA of the CDR3 is TGCGCCAGCAGAAGGACGGGACTTGAATCGCTCTACAATGAGCAGTTCTTC.

The V and J genes are TRBV9 and TRBJ1-3; 10 bases match TRBD1. The CDR3 totals 17 residues. The germline V gene encodes CDR1 SGDLS and CDR2 YYNGEE. V trimming: 4 bases; J trimming: 6 bases; junction bases outside the gene matches: 13. The CDR3 DNA follows: TGTGCCAGCAGCTCAAATCCCGGGACAGGGGAACCAAACACCATATATTTT. It codes for CASSSNPGTGEPNTIYF.

This sequence joins TRBV6-1 and TRBJ2-2; 10 bases are a match to TRBD2. V lost 4 bases and J lost 3; bases outside the gene matches: 5. The CDR3 runs 16 residues. Germline CDR1 is MNHNS and CDR2 is SASEGT. The CDR3, as DNA: TGTGCCAGCAGTGCTCGACTAGCGGGCGACACCGGGGAGCTGTTTTTT. Amino acids: CASSARLAGDTGELFF.

The CDR3 DNA follows: TGTGCCAGCAGTAGCGGACGCGGGTTTGCTTCACCCCTCCACTTT. Translating gives CASSSGRGFASPLHF. The chain has TRBV27 and TRBJ1-6; D is uncertain. The V gene lost 5 bases and the J gene lost 9 bases, with 17 bases spanning the gap. The CDR3 consists of 15 residues. Germline loops: CDR1 MNHEY, CDR2 SMNVEV (reference sequence).

This rearrangement joins TRBV5-1 to TRBJ2-7; D gene ambiguous. This CDR3 has 14 residues. The germline V gene has CDR1 SGHRS and CDR2 YFSETQ. Between the trimmed V and J ends, which lost 2 bases and 1 base, there was a span of 10 bases. The chain's CDR3 is CASSFYGLSYEQYF. The CDR3 DNA reads as TGCGCCAGCAGCTTCTATGGGCTTTCCTACGAGCAGTACTTC.

This clone showed up just once. The gene calls are TRBV5-1 and TRBJ2-7, with D possibly matching TRBD1 (5 bases). The V end lost 2 bases, the J end lost 0 bases, and 9 bases lay between the germline ends. Germline V gene sequence: CDR1 SGHRS, CDR2 YFSETQ. The CDR3 covers 14 residues. The CDR3 region is CASSFTGPSYEQYF. DNA for the CDR3: TGCGCCAGCAGCTTCACAGGACCCTCCTACGAGCAGTACTTC.

This chain uses TRBV4-1 with TRBJ2-1, with D possibly TRBD2 on 5 matching bases. V lost 1 base and J lost 12, with 10 bases in between. The CDR3 sequence is 12 residues long. Per germline, CDR1 MGHRA and CDR2 YSYEKL. CDR3 region: CASSQAGWAQFF. The CDR3 DNA is TGCGCCAGCAGCCAAGCGGGGTGGGCGCAGTTCTTC.

The CDR3 coding sequence is TGTGCCAGCAGCCAAAGCTCCAGCGGGACTAGCACAGATACGCAGTATTTT. Its translation: CASSQSSSGTSTDTQYF. The chain couples TRBV4-2 to TRBJ2-3; 7 nucleotides agree with TRBD2. This CDR3 contains 17 residues. The germline gives CDR1 LGHNA, CDR2 YNFKEQ. V gave up 2 bases and J gave up 0 bases; unmatched junction bases: 8.

The chain carries TRBV7-9 and TRBJ1-5; D ambiguous. V was pared by 5 bases and J by 4 bases, with 6 bases between. Germline V lookup: CDR1 SEHNR, CDR2 FQNEAQ (reference sequence). The CDR3 covers 12 residues. CDR3 loop: CASSGGNQPQHF. CDR3 nucleotide sequence: TGTGCCAGCAGCGGAGGGAATCAGCCCCAGCATTTT.

The V and J genes are TRBV5-1 and TRBJ2-4, with unresolved D. Germline CDR1 reads SGHRS; CDR2 reads YFSETQ. This CDR3 has 15 amino acids. Trimming pared 0 bases from V and 0 bases from J, leaving 7 bases between. CDR3 sequence reads: CASSLGAIAKNIQYF. The CDR3 coding sequence is TGCGCCAGCAGCTTGGGAGCTATAGCCAAAAACATTCAGTACTTC.

This clone was counted a single time. This rearrangement joins TRBV6-1 to TRBJ1-1; 7 positions match TRBD1. The junction had 12 bases not matched to a gene; V was cut back by 6 bases and J by 5 bases. This CDR3 region has 15 residues. Germline CDR1 is MNHNS and CDR2 is SASEGT. DNA for the CDR3: TGTGCCAGCAGCGCGGGTGACAGGGCGAAGACTGAAGCTTTCTTT. Residues: CASSAGDRAKTEAFF.

The rearrangement links TRBV15 to TRBJ1-3; a weak D match, TRBD1 (5 bases). The CDR3 extends over 15 amino acids. Trimming removed 5 bases at V and 6 bases at J, with 17 bases between. The germline V gene encodes CDR1 LNHNV and CDR2 YYDKDF (reference sequence). CDR3 sequence (DNA): TGTGCCACCAGCCTAGGTGGGGCCCCGGAAAACACCATATATTTT. Protein sequence: CATSLGGAPENTIYF.

This chain connects TRBV19 to TRBJ2-1; possibly TRBD2 for D (5 bases). Trimming cost V 3 bases and J 1 base, with 13 bases left between them. There are 16 residues in the CDR3. The germline V gene has CDR1 LNHDA and CDR2 SQIVND (reference sequence). This CDR3 is CASSILLADSYNEQFF. DNA of the CDR3: TGTGCCAGTAGTATCCTCCTAGCTGATTCCTACAATGAGCAGTTCTTC. Complete variable domain (other parts from reference TRBV19 and TRBJ2-1): DGGITQSPKYLFRKEGQNVTLSCEQNLNHDAMYWYRQDPGQGLRLIYYSQIVNDFQKGDIAEGYSVSREKKESFPLTVTSAQKNPTAFYLCASSILLADSYNEQFFGPGTRLTVL.

This sequence joins TRBV6-5 and TRBJ2-7; 8 nucleotides agree with TRBD2. The ends lost 4 bases at V and 5 bases at J; junction bases unmatched: 7. The length of the CDR3 is 14 residues. In germline, CDR1 is MNHEY, CDR2 SVGAGI. CDR3 in amino acids: CASSFRGGLDEQYF. The CDR3 region has the DNA TGTGCCAGCAGTTTCCGGGGGGGCTTAGACGAGCAGTACTTC.

This rearrangement joins TRBV19 to TRBJ1-5; D not resolved. CDR3 length: 14 amino acids. V was clipped by 0 bases and J by 5 bases, with 8 bases between them. Germline CDR1 reads LNHDA; CDR2 reads SQIVND (reference sequence). This chain's CDR3 is CASSIDHGYQPQHF. The CDR3 DNA sequence: TGTGCCAGTAGTATAGATCACGGGTATCAGCCCCAGCATTTT.

The chain couples TRBV18 to TRBJ1-5, with 10 bases aligning to TRBD1. The CDR3 covers 16 residues. Per the germline V gene, CDR1 is KGHSH and CDR2 is LQKENI. Trimming removed 6 bases from V and 6 bases from J; junction bases left unmatched: 11. CDR3 nucleotide sequence: TGTGCCAGCTCGCCCTGGGAGGACAGGGGGAGTCAGCCCCAGCATTTT. It is translated as CASSPWEDRGSQPQHF.

This chain links TRBV18 with TRBJ2-5; 8 bases map to TRBD1. After removal of 6 bases from V and 2 bases from J, the junction contained 5 bases not matched to a gene. The CDR3 consists of 14 residues. Germline CDR1 reads KGHSH; CDR2 reads LQKENI. In nucleotides, the CDR3 is TGTGCCAGCTCCAGATGGACAGGGCAAGAGACCCAGTACTTC. As protein: CASSRWTGQETQYF.

This clone is a singleton in its sample. The chain uses TRBV27 and TRBJ1-2; 10 bases map to TRBD1. The CDR3 totals 14 residues. The trim removed 9 bases at V and 5 bases at J, leaving 9 bases unmatched. Germline CDR1 MNHEY, CDR2 SMNVEV (reference sequence). In DNA form, the CDR3 reads TGTGCCAGTCGCCCGGGACAGGGGTTTTATGGCTACACCTTC. Protein sequence: CASRPGQGFYGYTF.

This chain connects TRBV7-2 to TRBJ2-5, with 9 nucleotides matching TRBD1. Germline CDR1 and CDR2: SGHTA and FQGNSA. The CDR3 has 14 residues. Trimming at V came to 5 bases and at J to 3 bases, leaving 4 bases not matched to a gene. The CDR3 spells CASSPDRGEETQYF. CDR3 nucleotide sequence: TGTGCCAGCAGCCCGGACAGGGGTGAAGAGACCCAGTACTTC.

V gene TRBV7-2 combines with J gene TRBJ1-2; 7 nucleotides match TRBD1. Losses at the gene ends were 0 bases for V and 4 bases for J; bases not matched to a gene: 5. The CDR3 sequence is 15 residues long. CDR1 is SGHTA and CDR2 is FQGNSA in the germline V gene. The DNA for the CDR3 is TGTGCCAGCAGCTTAGCCTGGGACAGAACCTATGGCTACACCTTC. It is translated as CASSLAWDRTYGYTF.